This T cell receptor (beta chain) came from a study of identical twins. TCRdb called the 5' RACE reads again in MiXCR, with one record for every CDR3 protein. Of approximately 590,000 distinct CDR3 sequences in the sample, just under 10% were seen once. This clonotype was counted between two and nine times. The CDR3 extends over 15 amino acids. Germline CDR1 is LGHDT and CDR2 is YNNKEL (reference sequence). V lost 2 bases to trimming and J lost 2 bases, with 13 bases between them. These data also featured in a second study, about yellow fever vaccine responses in identical twins.

The gene calls are TRBV3-1 and TRBJ2-7; D uncertain. This TCR was sampled from a woman younger than 35 in good health. What was sequenced was PBMCs. For the CDR3, the DNA is TGTGCCAGCAGCCAACACGGAATACCGGCCTACGAGCAGTACTTC. It is translated as CASSQHGIPAYEQYF.